This T cell receptor beta chain was obtained from a study of early T cells in non-severe SARS-CoV-2 infection. Study-wide background: Alpha and beta chains were unpaired, from unsorted whole-blood bulk RNA.

Germline V lookup: CDR1 DFQATT, CDR2 SNEGSKA (reference sequence). The CDR3 contains 16 residues. V was trimmed by 5 bases and J by 6 bases, leaving 23 bases between them. General observations from the study: VDJdb matching, biased toward anti-spike CD8 responses, missed private and CD4 specificities.

The table lists this clonotype with a few counts. Antigen: not known. Individually, cDNA molecules had unique molecular identifiers attached to them. TCRdb reanalysed the 5' RACE reads using MiXCR and keeps one entry per CDR3 protein. The table includes roughly 50,000 distinct CDR3 sequences, over 7% detected once. The sequenced sample was whole blood. V and J are TRBV20-1 and TRBJ2-1; perhaps TRBD2 as D (6 bases). This receptor was obtained from an adult who was a healthcare worker with PCR-confirmed SARS-CoV-2 infection or an uninfected control (not recorded which). The CDR3 bases are TGCAGTGCTGGGGGGTTCTCGGCCCTGAGGGGCAATGAGCAGTTCTTC. It yields the protein CSAGGFSALRGNEQFF.